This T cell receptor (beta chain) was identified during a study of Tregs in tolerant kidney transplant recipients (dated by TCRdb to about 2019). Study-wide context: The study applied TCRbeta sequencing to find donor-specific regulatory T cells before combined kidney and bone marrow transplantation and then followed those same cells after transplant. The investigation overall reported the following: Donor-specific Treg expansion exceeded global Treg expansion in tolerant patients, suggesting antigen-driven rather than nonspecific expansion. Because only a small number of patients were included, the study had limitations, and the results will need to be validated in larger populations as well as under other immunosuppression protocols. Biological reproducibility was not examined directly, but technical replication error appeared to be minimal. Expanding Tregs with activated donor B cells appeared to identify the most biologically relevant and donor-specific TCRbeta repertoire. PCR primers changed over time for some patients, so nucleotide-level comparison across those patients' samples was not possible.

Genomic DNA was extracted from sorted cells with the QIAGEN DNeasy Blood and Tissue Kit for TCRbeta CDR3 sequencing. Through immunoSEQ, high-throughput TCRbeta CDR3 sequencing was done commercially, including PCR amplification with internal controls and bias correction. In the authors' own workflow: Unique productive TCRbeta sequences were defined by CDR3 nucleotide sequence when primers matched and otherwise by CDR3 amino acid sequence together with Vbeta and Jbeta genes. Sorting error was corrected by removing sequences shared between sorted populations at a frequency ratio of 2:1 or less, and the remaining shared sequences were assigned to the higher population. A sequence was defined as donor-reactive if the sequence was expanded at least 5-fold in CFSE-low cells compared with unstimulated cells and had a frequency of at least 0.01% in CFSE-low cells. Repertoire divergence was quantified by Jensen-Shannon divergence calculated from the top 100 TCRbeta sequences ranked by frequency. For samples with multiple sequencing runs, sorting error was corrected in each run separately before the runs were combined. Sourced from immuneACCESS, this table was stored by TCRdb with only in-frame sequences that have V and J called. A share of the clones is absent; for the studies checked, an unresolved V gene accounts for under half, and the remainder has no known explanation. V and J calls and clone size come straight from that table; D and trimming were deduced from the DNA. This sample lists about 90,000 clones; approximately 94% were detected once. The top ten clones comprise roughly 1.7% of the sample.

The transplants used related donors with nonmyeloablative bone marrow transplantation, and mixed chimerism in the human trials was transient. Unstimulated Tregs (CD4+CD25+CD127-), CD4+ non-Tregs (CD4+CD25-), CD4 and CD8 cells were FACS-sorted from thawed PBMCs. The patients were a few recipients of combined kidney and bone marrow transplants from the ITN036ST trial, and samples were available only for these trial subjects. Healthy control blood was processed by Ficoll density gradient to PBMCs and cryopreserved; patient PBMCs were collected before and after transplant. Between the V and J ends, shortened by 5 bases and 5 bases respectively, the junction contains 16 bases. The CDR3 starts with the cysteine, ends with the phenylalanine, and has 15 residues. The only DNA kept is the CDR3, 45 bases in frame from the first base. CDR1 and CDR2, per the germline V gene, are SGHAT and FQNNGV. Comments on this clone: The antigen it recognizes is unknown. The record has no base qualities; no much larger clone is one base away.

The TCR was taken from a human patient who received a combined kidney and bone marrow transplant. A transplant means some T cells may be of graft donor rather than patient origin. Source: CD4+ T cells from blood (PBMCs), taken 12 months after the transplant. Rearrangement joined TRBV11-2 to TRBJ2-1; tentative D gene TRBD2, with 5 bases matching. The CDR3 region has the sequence CASSLQGGRDNEQFF. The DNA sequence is TGTGCCAGCAGCCTCCAAGGCGGGCGAGACAATGAGCAGTTCTTC. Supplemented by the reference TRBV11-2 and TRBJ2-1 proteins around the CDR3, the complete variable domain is EAGVAQSPRYKIIEKRQSVAFWCNPISGHATLYWYQQILGQGPKLLIQFQNNGVVDDSQLPKDRFSAERLKGVDSTLKIQPAKLEDSAVYLCASSLQGGRDNEQFFGPGTRLTVL.